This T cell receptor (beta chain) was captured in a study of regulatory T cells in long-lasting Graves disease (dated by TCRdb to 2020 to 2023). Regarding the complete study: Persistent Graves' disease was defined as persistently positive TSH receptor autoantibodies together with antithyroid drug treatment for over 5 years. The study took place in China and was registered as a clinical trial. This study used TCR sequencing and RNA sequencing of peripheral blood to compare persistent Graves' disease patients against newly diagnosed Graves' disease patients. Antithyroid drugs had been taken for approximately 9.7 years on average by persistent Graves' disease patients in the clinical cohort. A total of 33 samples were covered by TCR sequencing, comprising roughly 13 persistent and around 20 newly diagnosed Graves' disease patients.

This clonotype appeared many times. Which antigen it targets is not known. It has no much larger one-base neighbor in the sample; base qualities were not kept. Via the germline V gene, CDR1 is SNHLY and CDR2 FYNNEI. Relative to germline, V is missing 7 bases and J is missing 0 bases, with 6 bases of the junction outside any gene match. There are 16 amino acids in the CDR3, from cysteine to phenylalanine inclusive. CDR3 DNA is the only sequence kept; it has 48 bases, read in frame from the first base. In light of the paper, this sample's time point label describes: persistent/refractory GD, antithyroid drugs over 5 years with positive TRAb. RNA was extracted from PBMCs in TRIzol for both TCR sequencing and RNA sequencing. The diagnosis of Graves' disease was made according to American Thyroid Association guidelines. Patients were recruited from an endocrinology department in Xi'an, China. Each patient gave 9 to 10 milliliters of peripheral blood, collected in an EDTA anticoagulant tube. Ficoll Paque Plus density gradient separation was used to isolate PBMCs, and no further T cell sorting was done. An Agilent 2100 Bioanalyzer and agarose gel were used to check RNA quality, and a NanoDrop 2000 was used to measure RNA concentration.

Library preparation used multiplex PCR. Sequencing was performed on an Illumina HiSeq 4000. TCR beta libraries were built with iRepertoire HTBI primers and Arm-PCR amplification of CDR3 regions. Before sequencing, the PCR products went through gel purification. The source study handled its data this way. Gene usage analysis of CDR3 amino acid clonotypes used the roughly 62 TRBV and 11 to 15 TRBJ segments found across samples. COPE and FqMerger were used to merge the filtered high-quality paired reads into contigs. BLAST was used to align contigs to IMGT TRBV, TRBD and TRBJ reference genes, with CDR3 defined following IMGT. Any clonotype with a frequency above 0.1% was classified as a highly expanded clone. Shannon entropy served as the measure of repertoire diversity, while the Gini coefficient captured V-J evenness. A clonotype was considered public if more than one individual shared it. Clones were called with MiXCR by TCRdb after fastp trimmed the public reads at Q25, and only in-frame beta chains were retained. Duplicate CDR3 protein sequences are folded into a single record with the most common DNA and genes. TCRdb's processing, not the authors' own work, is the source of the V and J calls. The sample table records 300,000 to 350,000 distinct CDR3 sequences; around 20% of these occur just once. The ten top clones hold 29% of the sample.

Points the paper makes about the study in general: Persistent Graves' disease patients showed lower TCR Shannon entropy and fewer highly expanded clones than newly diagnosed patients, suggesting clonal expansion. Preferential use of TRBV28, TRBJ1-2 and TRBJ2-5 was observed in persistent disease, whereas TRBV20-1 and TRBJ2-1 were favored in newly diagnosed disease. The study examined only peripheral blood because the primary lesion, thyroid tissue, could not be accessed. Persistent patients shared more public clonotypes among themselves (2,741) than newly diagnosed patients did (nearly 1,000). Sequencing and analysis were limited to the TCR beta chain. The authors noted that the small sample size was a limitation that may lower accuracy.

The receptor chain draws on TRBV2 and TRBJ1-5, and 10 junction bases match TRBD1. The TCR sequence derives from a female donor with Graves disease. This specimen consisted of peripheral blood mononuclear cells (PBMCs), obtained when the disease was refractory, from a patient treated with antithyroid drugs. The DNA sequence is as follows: TGTGCCAGCAAGGGACAGGGGCAGATTAGCAATCAGCCCCAGCATTTT. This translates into CASKGQGQISNQPQHF.